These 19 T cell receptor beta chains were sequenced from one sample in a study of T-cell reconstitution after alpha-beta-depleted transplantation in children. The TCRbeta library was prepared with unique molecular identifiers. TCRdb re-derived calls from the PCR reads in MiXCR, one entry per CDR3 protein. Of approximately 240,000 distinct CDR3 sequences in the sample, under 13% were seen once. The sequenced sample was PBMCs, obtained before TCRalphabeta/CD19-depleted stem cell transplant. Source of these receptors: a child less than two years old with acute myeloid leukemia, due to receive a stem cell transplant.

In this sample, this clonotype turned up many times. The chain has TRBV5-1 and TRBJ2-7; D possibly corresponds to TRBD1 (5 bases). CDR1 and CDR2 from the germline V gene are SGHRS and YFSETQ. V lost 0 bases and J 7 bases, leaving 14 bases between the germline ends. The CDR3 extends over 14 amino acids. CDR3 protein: CASSLGQGSGEQYF. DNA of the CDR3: TGCGCCAGCAGCTTGGGTCAAGGATCAGGGGAGCAGTACTTC.

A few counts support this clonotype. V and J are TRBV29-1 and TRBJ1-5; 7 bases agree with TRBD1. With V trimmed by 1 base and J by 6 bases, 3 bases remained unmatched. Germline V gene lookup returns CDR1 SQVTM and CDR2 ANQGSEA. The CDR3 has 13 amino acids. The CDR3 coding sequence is TGCAGCGTTGAAGGACAGGGAAGTCAGCCCCAGCATTTT. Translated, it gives CSVEGQGSQPQHF.

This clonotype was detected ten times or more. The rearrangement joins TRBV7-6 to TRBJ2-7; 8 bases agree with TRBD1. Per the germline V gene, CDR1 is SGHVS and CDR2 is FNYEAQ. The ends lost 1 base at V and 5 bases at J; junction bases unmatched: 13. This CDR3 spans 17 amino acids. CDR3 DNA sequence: TGTGCCAGCAGCTTAGAGGGCAGGGGGCTCACATCGGACGAGCAGTACTTC. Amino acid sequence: CASSLEGRGLTSDEQYF.

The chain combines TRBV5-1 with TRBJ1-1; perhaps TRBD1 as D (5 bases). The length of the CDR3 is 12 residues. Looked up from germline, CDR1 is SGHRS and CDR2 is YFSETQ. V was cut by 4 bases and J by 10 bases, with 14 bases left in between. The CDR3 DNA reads TGCGCCAGCAGCCCGGACACCAACGCAGCTTTCTTT. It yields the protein CASSPDTNAAFF.

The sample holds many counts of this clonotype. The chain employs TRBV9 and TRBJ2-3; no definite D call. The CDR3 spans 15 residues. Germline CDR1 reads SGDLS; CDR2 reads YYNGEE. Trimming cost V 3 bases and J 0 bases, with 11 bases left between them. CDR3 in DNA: TGTGCCAGCAGCGATTTTCACGGGAGCACAGATACGCAGTATTTT. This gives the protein CASSDFHGSTDTQYF.

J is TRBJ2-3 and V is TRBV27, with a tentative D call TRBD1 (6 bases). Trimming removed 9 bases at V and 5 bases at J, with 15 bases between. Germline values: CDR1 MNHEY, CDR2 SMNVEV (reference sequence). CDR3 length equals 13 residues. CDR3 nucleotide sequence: TGTGCCAGTAGGTTCGAAGGGGGAGATACGCAGTATTTT. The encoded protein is CASRFEGGDTQYF.

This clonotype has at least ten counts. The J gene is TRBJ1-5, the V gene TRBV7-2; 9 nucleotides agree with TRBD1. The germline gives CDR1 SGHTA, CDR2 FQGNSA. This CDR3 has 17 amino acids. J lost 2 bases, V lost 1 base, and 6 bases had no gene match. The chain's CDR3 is CASSLVGDRAGNQPQHF. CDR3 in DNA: TGTGCCAGCAGCTTAGTGGGGGACAGGGCCGGCAATCAGCCCCAGCATTTT.

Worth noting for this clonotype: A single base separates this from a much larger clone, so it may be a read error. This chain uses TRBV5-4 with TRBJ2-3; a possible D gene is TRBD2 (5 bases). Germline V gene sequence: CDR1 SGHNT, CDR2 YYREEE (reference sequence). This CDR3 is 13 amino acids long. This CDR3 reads CAGSFTEGDTQYF. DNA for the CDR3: TGTGCCGGCAGCTTCACAGAGGGAGATACGCAGTATTTT.

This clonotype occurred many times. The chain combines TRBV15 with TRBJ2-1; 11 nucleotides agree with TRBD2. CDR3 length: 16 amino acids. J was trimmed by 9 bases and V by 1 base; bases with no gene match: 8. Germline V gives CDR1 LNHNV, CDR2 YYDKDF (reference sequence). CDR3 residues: CATSRGIAGGPGEQFF. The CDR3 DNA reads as TGTGCCACCAGCAGAGGAATAGCGGGAGGGCCAGGTGAGCAGTTCTTC.

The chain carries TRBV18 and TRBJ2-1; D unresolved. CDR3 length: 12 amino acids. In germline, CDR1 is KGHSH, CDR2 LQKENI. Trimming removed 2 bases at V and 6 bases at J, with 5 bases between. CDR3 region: CASSPESNEQFF. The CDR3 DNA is TGTGCCAGCTCACCAGAAAGCAATGAGCAGTTCTTC. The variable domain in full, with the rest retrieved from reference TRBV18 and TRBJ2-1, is NAGVMQNPRHLVRRRGQEARLRCSPMKGHSHVYWYRQLPEEGLKFMVYLQKENIIDESGMPKERFSAEFPKEGPSILRIQQVVRGDSAAYFCASSPESNEQFFGPGTRLTVL.

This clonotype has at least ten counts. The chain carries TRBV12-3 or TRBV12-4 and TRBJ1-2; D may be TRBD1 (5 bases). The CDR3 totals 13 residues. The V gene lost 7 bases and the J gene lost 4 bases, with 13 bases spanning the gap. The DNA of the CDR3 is TGTGCCAGCACCGGCAGGGTTTTCTATGGCTACACCTTC. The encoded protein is CASTGRVFYGYTF.

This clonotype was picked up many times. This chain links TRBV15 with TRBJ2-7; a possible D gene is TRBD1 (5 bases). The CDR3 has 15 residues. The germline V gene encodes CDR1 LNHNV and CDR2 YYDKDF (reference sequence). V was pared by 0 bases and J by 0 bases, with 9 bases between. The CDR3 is CATSREQESSYEQYF. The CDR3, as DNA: TGTGCCACCAGCAGAGAACAGGAATCCTCCTACGAGCAGTACTTC.

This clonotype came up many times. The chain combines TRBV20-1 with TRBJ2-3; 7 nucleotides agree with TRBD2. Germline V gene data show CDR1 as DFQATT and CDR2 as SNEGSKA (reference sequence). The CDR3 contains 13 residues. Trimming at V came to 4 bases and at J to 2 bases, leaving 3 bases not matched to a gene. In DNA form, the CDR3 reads TGCAGTGCTACTAGCGGACCCACAGATACGCAGTATTTT. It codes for CSATSGPTDTQYF.

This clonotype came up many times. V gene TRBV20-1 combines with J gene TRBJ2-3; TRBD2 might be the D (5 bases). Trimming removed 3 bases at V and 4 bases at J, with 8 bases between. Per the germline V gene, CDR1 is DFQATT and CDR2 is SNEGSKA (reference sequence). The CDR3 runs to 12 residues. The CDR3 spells CSARRVSDTQYF. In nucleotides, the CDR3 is TGCAGTGCTAGGCGGGTCTCAGATACGCAGTATTTT.

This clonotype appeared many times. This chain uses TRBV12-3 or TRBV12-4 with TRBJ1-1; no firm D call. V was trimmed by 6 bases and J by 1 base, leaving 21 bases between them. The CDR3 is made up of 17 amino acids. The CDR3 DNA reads TGTGCCAGCAGCCTACGGACGGTCCCAAGGTGGAACACTGAAGCTTTCTTT. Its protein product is CASSLRTVPRWNTEAFF.

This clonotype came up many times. This chain's CDR3 is CSARDSDQPQHF. The CDR3 DNA sequence: TGCAGTGCTAGAGACAGTGATCAGCCCCAGCATTTT. This chain joins TRBV20-1 and TRBJ1-5; D call uncertain. Germline CDR1 DFQATT, CDR2 SNEGSKA (reference sequence). The CDR3 runs to 12 residues. Trimming stripped 0 bases from V and 5 bases from J, with 5 bases between.

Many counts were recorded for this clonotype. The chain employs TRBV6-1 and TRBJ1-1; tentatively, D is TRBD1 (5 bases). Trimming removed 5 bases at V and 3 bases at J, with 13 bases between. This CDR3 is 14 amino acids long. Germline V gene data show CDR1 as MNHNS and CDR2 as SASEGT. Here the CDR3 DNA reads TGTGCCAGCAGTCCCAGGGAGGCGTACACTGAAGCTTTCTTT. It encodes CASSPREAYTEAFF.

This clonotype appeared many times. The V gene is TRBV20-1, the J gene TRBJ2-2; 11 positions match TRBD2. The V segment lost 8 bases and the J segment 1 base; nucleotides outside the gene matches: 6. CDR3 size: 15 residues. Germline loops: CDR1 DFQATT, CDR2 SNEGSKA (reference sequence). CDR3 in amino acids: CSSTGTSGNTGELFF. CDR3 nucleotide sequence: TGCAGTTCGACAGGGACTAGCGGGAACACCGGGGAGCTGTTTTTT.

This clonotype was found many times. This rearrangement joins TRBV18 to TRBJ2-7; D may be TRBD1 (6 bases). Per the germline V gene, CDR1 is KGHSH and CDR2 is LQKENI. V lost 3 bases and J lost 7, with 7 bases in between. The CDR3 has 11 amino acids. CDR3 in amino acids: CASSPDSEQYF. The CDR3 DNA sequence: TGTGCCAGCTCACCGGACAGTGAGCAGTACTTC.